This T cell receptor (beta chain) was obtained from a study of technical replicates of blood from several donors. This CDR3 is built from 17 residues. TCRdb keeps only in-frame clones here, not all; method: immunoSEQ multiplex PCR. The sample shows just over 15,000 clones, around 80% of them seen only once. Sequenced sample: PBMCs. The TCR sequence derives from a human donor in good health. V is TRBV21-1 and J is TRBJ2-7; the D call TRBD1 from the table was never checked on the DNA. TRBV21-1 is designated a pseudogene. CDR3 coding DNA: TGTGCCAGCAGCAAAGCTAAGATCCAGGGCGTGGGCTACGAGCAGTACTTC. The encoded protein is CASSKAKIQGVGYEQYF.